This T cell receptor beta chain was recorded in a study of metastatic and nonmetastatic thyroid tumors. Across the whole study: Repertoires from malignant and benign thyroid patients were compared across blood and tumor or nodule tissue. Study-level results: In blood and tumor, TCR beta diversity was reportedly significantly higher in malignant thyroid tumors than in benign nodules.

Original data processing: A papillary thyroid cancer distant-metastasis classifier was built from CDR3 differences across clinicopathological groups. TCRdb used MiXCR to call clones anew from the PCR reads. In this record, the V and J calls reflect TCRdb's handling and not the investigators' own analysis. In the table there are roughly 6,800 clones, under 30% of which are singletons. About this clone: Its antigen is as yet unknown.

Not a single patient had been given any form of treatment at any point before undergoing thyroid surgery. This receptor was taken from a female donor with papillary thyroid cancer or a benign thyroid nodule (not recorded which). Some clones in this sample may be carry-over from other donors' samples. The sample consisted of tumor tissue.

The CDR3 protein is CASSSTTGAGRDTQYF. The CDR3 coding sequence is TGTGCCAGCAGTTCTACGACGGGAGCGGGGAGGGATACGCAGTATTTT. The rearrangement links TRBV11-2 to TRBJ2-3; 7 bases match TRBD2. This CDR3 is built from 16 residues. Germline lookup yields CDR1 SGHAT and CDR2 FQNNGV. Trimming at V came to 6 bases and at J to 6 bases, leaving 15 bases not matched to a gene.